Listed here are 14 T cell receptor beta chains from one sample, sequenced in a study of cytomegalovirus exposure and HLA in healthy donors. The PCR made use of 60 Vbeta and 13 Jbeta primers. Profiling relied on immunoSEQ multiplex PCR, and the TCRdb table lists in-frame clones only, not all of them. Here the sample spans fewer than 80,000 clones, around two thirds being singletons. The sequenced sample was PBMCs. The receptor set was obtained from a woman in her 50s in good health and CMV-seropositive.

The V gene is TRBV9, the J gene TRBJ1-2; D uncertain. Germline V gene sequence: CDR1 SGDLS, CDR2 YYNGEE. V lost 0 bases and J 6 bases, leaving 12 bases between the germline ends. The CDR3 length is 14 residues. As DNA, the CDR3 is TGTGCCAGCAGCGTAGATAGCCCCCTAGATGGCTACACCTTC. Translating gives CASSVDSPLDGYTF.

This clone was counted a few times. Here the CDR3 reads CASSAGQNYGYTF. In DNA, the CDR3 is TGTGCCAGCAGTGCGGGACAGAACTATGGCTACACCTTC. J is TRBJ1-2 and V is TRBV2; 7 bases are shared with TRBD1. CDR1 SNHLY and CDR2 FYNNEI come from the germline V gene. V shed 4 bases, J shed 2 bases, and the junction held 1 base outside the gene matches. The CDR3 spans 13 residues.

This rearrangement joins TRBV18 to TRBJ1-1; D is possibly TRBD1 (5 bases). Trimming cost V 3 bases and J 0 bases, with 5 bases left between them. The CDR3 covers 13 residues. CDR1 is KGHSH and CDR2 is LQKENI in the germline V gene. CDR3 sequence reads: CASSPTVNTEAFF. CDR3 DNA sequence: TGTGCCAGCTCACCGACAGTGAACACTGAAGCTTTCTTT.

The chain combines TRBV4-1 with TRBJ2-7; 9 bases match TRBD2. V was clipped by 2 bases and J by 7 bases; unmatched bases: 15. CDR3 length: 17 residues. Germline CDR1 reads MGHRA; CDR2 reads YSYEKL. In DNA, the CDR3 is TGCGCCAGCAGCCAACAACCACGCGGGGGGGCCTCTCGGGAGCAGTACTTC. Translating gives CASSQQPRGGASREQYF.

This sequence joins TRBV7-2 and TRBJ1-4, with D hard to call. Germline CDR1 SGHTA, CDR2 FQGNSA. This CDR3 is 13 amino acids long. The germline V and J ends were trimmed by 4 bases and 7 bases, with 10 bases remaining between them. The CDR3 is CASSYLVGEKLFF. In DNA form, the CDR3 reads TGTGCCAGCAGCTACCTAGTTGGTGAAAAACTGTTTTTT.

The table lists this clone with a few counts. The CDR3 region has the DNA TGTGCCAGCAGTTACTCGGTTGGGGGGTTCCAGCATTTT. It is translated as CASSYSVGGFQHF. The chain carries TRBV6-5 and TRBJ1-5; a weak D match, TRBD1 (5 bases). CDR1 is MNHEY, CDR2 SVGAGI, per germline. The V end was cut by 0 bases, the J end by 12 bases, with 12 bases between. The CDR3 covers 13 residues.

This clone was observed a handful of times. Here the CDR3 reads CASSATGGNQPQHF. CDR3 nucleotides: TGTGCCAGCAGCGCCACAGGGGGAAATCAGCCCCAGCATTTT. The J gene is TRBJ1-5, the V gene TRBV7-2; TRBD1 matches 8 bases. The CDR3 runs 14 residues. Germline loops: CDR1 SGHTA, CDR2 FQGNSA. Trimming cost V 5 bases and J 4 bases; bases outside gene matches: 4.

The V gene is TRBV4-1, the J gene TRBJ1-5; 8 bases agree with TRBD1. This CDR3 has 13 residues. J lost 7 bases, V lost 4 bases, and 3 bases had no gene match. CDR1 and CDR2 from the germline V gene are MGHRA and YSYEKL. The DNA of the CDR3 is TGCGCCAGCAGCCCCCAGGGGGCACAGCCCCAGCATTTT. Protein sequence: CASSPQGAQPQHF.

This clone occurred a few times. The CDR3, as DNA: TGTGCCAGCAGCGATCAGGCTAATCAGCCCCAGCATTTT. Amino acids: CASSDQANQPQHF. V is TRBV2 and J is TRBJ1-5, with unresolved D. The CDR3 sequence is 13 residues long. Trimming took 6 bases from V and 4 from J, leaving 10 bases between them. The germline V gene encodes CDR1 SNHLY and CDR2 FYNNEI.

This clone was counted a few times. The V gene is TRBV11-2, the J gene TRBJ2-1; D uncertain. Germline values: CDR1 SGHAT, CDR2 FQNNGV. Trimming removed 0 bases from V and 4 bases from J, with 4 bases in between. The CDR3 covers 13 residues. The CDR3 is CASSLDNYNEQFF. DNA of the CDR3: TGTGCCAGCAGCTTAGATAATTACAATGAGCAGTTCTTC.

This chain links TRBV7-2 with TRBJ1-6; maybe TRBD1 (6 bases). The CDR3 length is 15 residues. CDR1 SGHTA and CDR2 FQGNSA come from the germline V gene. Trimming removed 5 bases from V and 8 bases from J, with 16 bases in between. CDR3 in amino acids: CASSRYRVGDSPLHF. The DNA for the CDR3 is TGTGCCAGCAGCAGGTACAGGGTTGGGGATTCACCCCTCCACTTT. The full variable domain, in which reference TRBV7-2 and TRBJ1-6 provide the parts outside the CDR3, is GAGVSQSPSNKVTEKGKDVELRCDPISGHTALYWYRQSLGQGLEFLIYFQGNSAPDKSGLPSDRFSAERTGGSVSTLTIQRTQQEDSAVYLCASSRYRVGDSPLHFGNGTRLTVT.

This clone was seen a single time. The V and J genes are TRBV6-6 and TRBJ2-5; D may be TRBD2 (5 bases). With 5 bases removed from V and 2 bases from J, the gap between germline ends came to 9 bases. CDR1 MNHNY and CDR2 SVGAGI come from the germline V gene (reference sequence). The CDR3 loop spans 13 amino acids. CDR3 nucleotides: TGTGCCAGCAGTCCGGGGAGTCAAGAGACCCAGTACTTC. This translates into CASSPGSQETQYF.

A single count supports this clone. The chain couples TRBV28 to TRBJ2-3, with 7 bases identical to TRBD1. The CDR3 loop spans 16 amino acids. Germline loops: CDR1 MDHEN, CDR2 SYDVKM. V trimming: 6 bases; J trimming: 0 bases; junction bases outside the gene matches: 9. CDR3 amino acids: CASSFLTGASTDTQYF. The CDR3, as DNA: TGTGCCAGCAGCTTCTTAACAGGGGCTAGCACAGATACGCAGTATTTT.

The chain recombines TRBV4-1 with TRBJ2-3; TRBD2 aligns across 9 bases. The CDR3 length is 15 residues. Germline trimming cut 0 bases from V and 4 bases from J; bases unmatched to any gene: 2. Germline assignment: CDR1 MGHRA and CDR2 YSYEKL. CDR3 DNA sequence: TGCGCCAGCAGCCAAGAGGTAGCGGGGGCAGATACGCAGTATTTT. This codes for CASSQEVAGADTQYF.